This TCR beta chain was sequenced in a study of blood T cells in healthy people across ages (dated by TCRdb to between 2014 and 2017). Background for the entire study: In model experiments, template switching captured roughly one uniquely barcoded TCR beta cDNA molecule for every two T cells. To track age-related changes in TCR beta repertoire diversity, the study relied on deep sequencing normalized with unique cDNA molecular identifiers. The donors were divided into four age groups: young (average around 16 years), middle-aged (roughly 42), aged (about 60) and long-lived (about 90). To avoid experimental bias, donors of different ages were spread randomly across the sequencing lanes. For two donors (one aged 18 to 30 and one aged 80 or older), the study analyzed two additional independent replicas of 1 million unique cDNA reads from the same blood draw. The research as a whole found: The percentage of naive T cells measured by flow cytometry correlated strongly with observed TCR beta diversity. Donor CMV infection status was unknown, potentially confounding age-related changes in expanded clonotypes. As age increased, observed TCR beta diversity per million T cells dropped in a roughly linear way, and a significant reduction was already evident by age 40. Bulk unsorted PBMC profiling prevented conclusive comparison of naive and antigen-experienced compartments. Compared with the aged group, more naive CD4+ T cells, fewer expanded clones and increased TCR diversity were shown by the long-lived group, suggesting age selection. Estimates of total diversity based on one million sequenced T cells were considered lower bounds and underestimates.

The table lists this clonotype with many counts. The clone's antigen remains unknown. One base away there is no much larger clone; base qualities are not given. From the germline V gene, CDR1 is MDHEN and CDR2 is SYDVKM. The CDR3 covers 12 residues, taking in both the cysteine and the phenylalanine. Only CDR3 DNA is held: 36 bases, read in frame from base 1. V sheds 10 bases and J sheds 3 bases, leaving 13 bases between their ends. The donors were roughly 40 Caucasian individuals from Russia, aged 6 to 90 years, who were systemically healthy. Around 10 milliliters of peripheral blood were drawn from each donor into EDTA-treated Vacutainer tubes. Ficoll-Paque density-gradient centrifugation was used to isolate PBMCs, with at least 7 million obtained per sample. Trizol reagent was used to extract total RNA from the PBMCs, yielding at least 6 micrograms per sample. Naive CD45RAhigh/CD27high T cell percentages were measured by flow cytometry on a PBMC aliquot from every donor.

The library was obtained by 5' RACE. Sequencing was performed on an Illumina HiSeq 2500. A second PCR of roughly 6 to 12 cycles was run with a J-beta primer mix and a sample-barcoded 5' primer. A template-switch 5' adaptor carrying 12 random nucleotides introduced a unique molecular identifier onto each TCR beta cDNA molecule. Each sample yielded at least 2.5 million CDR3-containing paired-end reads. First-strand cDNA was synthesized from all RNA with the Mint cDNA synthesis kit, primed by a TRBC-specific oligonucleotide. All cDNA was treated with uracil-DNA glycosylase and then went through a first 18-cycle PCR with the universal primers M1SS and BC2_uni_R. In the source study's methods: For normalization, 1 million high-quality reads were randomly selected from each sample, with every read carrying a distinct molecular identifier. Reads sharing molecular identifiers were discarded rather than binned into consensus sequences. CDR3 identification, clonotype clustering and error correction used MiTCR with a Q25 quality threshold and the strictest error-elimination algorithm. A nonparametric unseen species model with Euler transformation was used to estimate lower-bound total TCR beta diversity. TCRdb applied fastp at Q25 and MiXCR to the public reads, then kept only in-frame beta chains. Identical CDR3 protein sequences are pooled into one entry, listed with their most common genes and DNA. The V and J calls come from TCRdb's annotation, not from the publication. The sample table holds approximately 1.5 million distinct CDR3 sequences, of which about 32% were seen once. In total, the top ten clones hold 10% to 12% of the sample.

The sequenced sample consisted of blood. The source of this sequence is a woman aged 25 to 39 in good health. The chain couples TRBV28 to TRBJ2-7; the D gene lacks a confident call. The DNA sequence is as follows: TGTGCCACCGGCTCAAGCAGCTACGAGCAGTACTTC. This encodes CATGSSSYEQYF. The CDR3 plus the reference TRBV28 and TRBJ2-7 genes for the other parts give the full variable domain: DVKVTQSSRYLVKRTGEKVFLECVQDMDHENMFWYRQDPGLGLRLIYFSYDVKMKEKGDIPEGYSVSREKKERFSLILESASTNQTSMYLCATGSSSYEQYFGPGTRLTVT.